What follows describes a single TCR beta chain. This sample was taken from a study of blood T cell repertoires in COVID-19. At the level of the study: Samples came from the United States, Italy and Spain, spanning acute and convalescent COVID-19.

Original handling: Researchers report that nucleated cell counts were estimated from reference gene primer amplification. The method was immunoSEQ multiplex PCR; TCRdb's version includes in-frame clones alone and lacks a portion of them. That table gives V, J and clone size, and the DNA gave D and trimming. The repertoire holds about 230,000 clones, with about 85% as singletons. This TCR derives from a man aged 35-49 years with acute or convalescent COVID-19. Sample: peripheral blood.

In nucleotides, the CDR3 is TGTGCCATCACAAGGGGGACAGATACGCAGTATTTT. Its protein product is CAITRGTDTQYF. This sequence joins TRBV2 and TRBJ2-3; a possible D gene is TRBD1 (6 bases). Germline V gives CDR1 SNHLY, CDR2 FYNNEI. This CDR3 spans 12 amino acids. Trimming stripped 10 bases from V and 3 bases from J, with 11 bases between.